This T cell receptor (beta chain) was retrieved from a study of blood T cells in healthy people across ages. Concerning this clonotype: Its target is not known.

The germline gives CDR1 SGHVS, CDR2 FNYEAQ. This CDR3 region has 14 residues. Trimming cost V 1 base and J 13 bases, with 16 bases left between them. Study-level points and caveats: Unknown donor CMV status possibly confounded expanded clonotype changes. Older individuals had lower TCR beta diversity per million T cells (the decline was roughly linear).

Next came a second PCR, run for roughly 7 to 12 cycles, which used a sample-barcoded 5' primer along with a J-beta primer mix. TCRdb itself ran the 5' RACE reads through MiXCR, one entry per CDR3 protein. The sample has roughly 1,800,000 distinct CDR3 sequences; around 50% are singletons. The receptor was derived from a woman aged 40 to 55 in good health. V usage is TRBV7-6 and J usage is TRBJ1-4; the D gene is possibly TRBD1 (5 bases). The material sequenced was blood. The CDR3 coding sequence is TGTGCCAGCAGCTTAGGGGACCCGAGTGGAAGACTGTTTTTT. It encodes CASSLGDPSGRLFF.